The source of this T cell receptor (beta chain) is a study of shared clonotypes between healthy human individuals (dated by TCRdb to the early 2020s). As for the study more broadly: A couple of women and a few men aged 18 to 49 years were included in the cohort. For each donor, CD4 naive and CD4 memory were each given three plates, CD8 naive was given two plates, and CD8 memory was given one plate. To estimate repertoire size and how much clonotypes are shared between individuals, the study performed deep sequencing of blood TCR repertoires from roughly five healthy adults. To increase sequencing depth and limit assay-specific biases, different laboratories used diverse techniques to prepare libraries and sequence TCR repertoires. Per donor, leukapheresis produced somewhere between about 0.9 and 9.5 billion PBMCs. Here is what the overall study found, with its caveats: Incomplete sequencing was indicated by rarefaction of sorted-subset datasets, despite the large sequencing depth. Because the study included a small number of donors, the genetic and exposure-history diversity represented was limited. Clonotypes shared by all four sorted-subset donors showed higher generation probabilities than non-shared clonotypes. Naive subsets generally had larger estimated clonotype richness than memory subsets. Sampling was restricted to blood, and TCR repertoires in tissues likely differ from the TCR repertoires found in blood. Pairwise subsampling led to the expectation that sequencing depth would affect the degree of clonotype sharing among donors. Sharing across a handful of donors was observed for about 5% of naive CD4, under 4% of naive CD8, 2.3% of memory CD4, and around 0.4% of memory CD8 clonotypes.

The germline V gene supplies CDR1 KGHSH and CDR2 LQKENI. The CDR3 goes from the cysteine to the phenylalanine over 14 residues. Just CDR3 DNA is preserved here, 42 bases in frame from base 1. Deletion took 3 bases off V and 5 bases off J, with a span of 14 bases between the germline ends. In the case of this clone: The clone's antigen remains unknown. Base-call qualities are not available, and no considerably larger clone is one nucleotide away.

CD8 naive samples consisted of CD45RO-negative cells that were positively selected for CCR7, yielding a CD45RA+CCR7+ population without TemRA cells. The donors were healthy, HIV-negative adults with no recently reported acute infections or vaccinations. Every donor was a Caucasian adult living in Nashville, Tennessee, USA. After blood collection by leukapheresis, PBMCs were isolated using Ficoll-Histopaque density gradient centrifugation and then cryopreserved in the vapor phase of liquid nitrogen. Analytical flow cytometry was used to check the purity and quantity of each magnetically sorted T cell population. Genomic DNA was isolated from every sorted fraction and measured by UV absorbance on a Nanodrop 2000c. Using the deep immunoSEQ assay, multiplex PCR amplified TCR CDR3 regions from genomic DNA. Extracted genomic DNA from each cell subset was distributed evenly across all wells of several immunoSEQ 96-well plates, and each plate was treated as a replicate. For sorted subsets, about 200 ng genomic DNA, equal to 30,000 to 35,000 T cell genomes, was loaded into each replicate PCR. Purified libraries were measured with a Qubit 3.0 fluorometer, size-checked on a Bioanalyzer 2100, and measured again with the KAPA Library Quantification kit. Each immunoSEQ 96-well plate was sequenced on its own single-read 150-cycle Illumina NextSeq 550 flow cell. Regarding the original processing steps: Because the immunoSEQ output held only junctional sequences and lacked quality scores, the filtering could not match the filtering applied to full-length reads. Sequences were annotated with PyIR, a Python wrapper for IgBLAST v1.9, using IMGT germline references to assign V/J genes and CDR3. Reads were removed for weak V/J assignments (E-value above 1e-6), missing CDR3, stop codons, out-of-frame junctions, or ambiguous translated residues. V3J clonotypes were defined as sequences sharing an identical inferred V gene, J gene, and CDR3 amino acid sequence. Percentage overlap between repertoires was calculated by dividing the number of shared unique clonotypes by the size of the smaller repertoire. Richness of each repertoire was evaluated using RTK rarefaction, the Chao1 estimator, and Recon v2.1 estimates of unobserved clonotypes. OLGA was used to compute generation probabilities for all TCRbeta clonotypes that the gDNA method yielded from a handful of donors. TCRdb took over this immuneACCESS table, retaining in-frame rearrangements with V and J assigned. Such tables are incomplete; in checked studies, under half of the missing clones stem from an unresolved V gene, and the remainder is unexplained. V and J calls plus clone size are reproduced from that table; the DNA served to infer D and trimming. This sample comprises 560,000 or so clones, about 96% of them detected only once. The top ten clonotypes cover roughly 0.12% of the sample.

This clonotype was obtained from a woman in her 30s in good health. The specimen sequenced was naive CD8+ T cells sorted from blood. The cell subset or site label on this specimen signifies: CD45RA+CCR7+. This chain joins TRBV18 to TRBJ2-7; TRBD2 might be the D gene, on 5 matching bases. DNA sequence: TGTGCCAGCTCACCGATCGGACTTACCCACGAGCAGTACTTC. This codes for CASSPIGLTHEQYF.